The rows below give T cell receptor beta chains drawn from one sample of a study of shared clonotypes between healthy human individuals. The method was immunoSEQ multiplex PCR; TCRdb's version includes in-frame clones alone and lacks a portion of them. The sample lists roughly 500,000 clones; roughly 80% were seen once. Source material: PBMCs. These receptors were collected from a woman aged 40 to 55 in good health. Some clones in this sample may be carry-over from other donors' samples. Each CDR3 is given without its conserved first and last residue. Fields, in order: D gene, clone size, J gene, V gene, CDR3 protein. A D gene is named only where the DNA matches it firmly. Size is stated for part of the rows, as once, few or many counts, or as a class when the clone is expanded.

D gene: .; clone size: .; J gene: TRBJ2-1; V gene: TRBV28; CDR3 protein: ASSPTLAGREQF
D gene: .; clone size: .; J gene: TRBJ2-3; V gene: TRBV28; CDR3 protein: ASSLGQGLFPGY
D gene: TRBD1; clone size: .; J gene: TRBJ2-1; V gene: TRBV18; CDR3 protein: ASSLNKGTADEQF
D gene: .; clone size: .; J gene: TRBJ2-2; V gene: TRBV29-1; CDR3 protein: SVGWASDNTGELF
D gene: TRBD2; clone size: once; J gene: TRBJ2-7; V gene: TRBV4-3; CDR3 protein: ASSQDLASGNYEQY
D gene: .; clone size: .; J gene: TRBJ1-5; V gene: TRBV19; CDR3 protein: ASSYGDSNQPQH
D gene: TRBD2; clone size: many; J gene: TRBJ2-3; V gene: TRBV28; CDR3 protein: ASSPGGSRSDTQY
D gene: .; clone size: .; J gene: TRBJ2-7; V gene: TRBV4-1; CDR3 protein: ASSPDSLYEQY
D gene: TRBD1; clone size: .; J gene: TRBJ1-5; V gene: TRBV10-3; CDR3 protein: AISVDRGKGQPQH
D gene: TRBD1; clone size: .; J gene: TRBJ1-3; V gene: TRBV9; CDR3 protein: ASSGGTGANTIY
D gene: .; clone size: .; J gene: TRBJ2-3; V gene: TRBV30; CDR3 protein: AWSGGNTDTQY
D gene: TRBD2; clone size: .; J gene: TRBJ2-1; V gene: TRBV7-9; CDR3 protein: ASSLAPLGSGMNNEQF
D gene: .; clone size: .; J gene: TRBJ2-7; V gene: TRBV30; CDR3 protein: AWGSGASYEQY